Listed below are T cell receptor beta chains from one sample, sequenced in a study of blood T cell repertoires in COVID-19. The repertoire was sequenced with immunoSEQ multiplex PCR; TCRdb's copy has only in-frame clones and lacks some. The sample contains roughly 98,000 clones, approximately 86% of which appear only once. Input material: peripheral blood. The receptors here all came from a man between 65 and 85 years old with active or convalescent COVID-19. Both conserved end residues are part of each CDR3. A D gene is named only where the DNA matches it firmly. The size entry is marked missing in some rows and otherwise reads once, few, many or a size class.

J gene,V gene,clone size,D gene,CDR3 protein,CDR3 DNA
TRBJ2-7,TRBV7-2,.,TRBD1,CASSLGYRGHFYEQYF,TGTGCCAGCAGCTTAGGATACAGGGGGCACTTCTACGAGCAGTACTTC
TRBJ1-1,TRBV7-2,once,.,CASSPGRTSTEAFF,TGTGCCAGCAGCCCAGGAAGGACAAGTACTGAAGCTTTCTTT
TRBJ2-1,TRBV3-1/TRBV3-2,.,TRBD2,CASSDTSGAEQFF,TGTGCCAGCAGCGATACTAGCGGGGCTGAGCAGTTCTTC
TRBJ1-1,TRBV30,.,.,CAWTGGETEAFF,TGTGCCTGGACCGGAGGGGAGACTGAAGCTTTCTTT
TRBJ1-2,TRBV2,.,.,CASSRRTDGYTF,TGTGCCAGCAGTCGAAGGACAGATGGCTACACCTTC
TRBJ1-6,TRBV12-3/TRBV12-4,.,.,CASSSVGDSPLHF,TGTGCCAGCAGTTCCGTCGGGGATTCACCCCTCCACTTT
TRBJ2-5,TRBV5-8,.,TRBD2,CASSTSGGLAETQYF,TGTGCCAGCAGTACTAGCGGGGGGTTGGCAGAGACCCAGTACTTC
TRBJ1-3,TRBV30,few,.,CAWSEGVGSSGNTIYF,TGTGCCTGGAGTGAGGGAGTAGGTAGCTCTGGAAACACCATATATTTT
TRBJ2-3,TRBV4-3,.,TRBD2,CASSQNQALAGSTDTQYF,TGCGCCAGCAGCCAAAATCAAGCGTTAGCGGGTAGCACAGATACGCAGTATTTT
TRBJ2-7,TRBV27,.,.,CASSPGTSTPYEQYF,TGTGCCAGCAGTCCCGGGACATCCACACCCTACGAGCAGTACTTC
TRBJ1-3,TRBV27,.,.,CASSIRGGSGNTIYF,TGTGCCAGCAGTATTAGAGGGGGCTCTGGAAACACCATATATTTT
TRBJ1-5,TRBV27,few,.,CASSFGPVQPQHF,TGTGCCAGCAGTTTTGGTCCGGTTCAGCCCCAGCATTTT
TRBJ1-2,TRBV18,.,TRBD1,CASSPLGTDNYGYTF,TGTGCCAGCTCACCTCTCGGGACAGATAACTATGGCTACACCTTC
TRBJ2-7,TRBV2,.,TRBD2,CASSGSSGLSYEQYF,TGTGCCAGCAGTGGATCTAGCGGCCTCTCCTACGAGCAGTACTTC
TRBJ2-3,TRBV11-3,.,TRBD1,CASSLQGEFTDTQYF,TGTGCCAGCAGCTTACAGGGGGAATTCACAGATACGCAGTATTTT
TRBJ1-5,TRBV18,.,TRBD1,CASSPRQGGQPQHF,TGTGCCAGCTCACCAAGACAGGGAGGTCAGCCCCAGCATTTT
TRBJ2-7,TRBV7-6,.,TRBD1,CASSLGDRGYEQYF,TGTGCCAGCAGCTTGGGGGACAGGGGGTACGAGCAGTACTTC
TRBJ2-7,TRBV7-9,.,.,CASSLVSGSLSYEQYF,TGTGCCAGCAGCTTAGTCTCGGGGTCGTTATCCTACGAGCAGTACTTC
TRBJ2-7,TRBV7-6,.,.,CASSLVPGQSSYEQYF,TGTGCCAGCAGCTTAGTACCAGGACAGAGCTCCTACGAGCAGTACTTC
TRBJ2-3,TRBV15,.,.,CATSAGVLDTQYF,TGTGCCACCAGCGCCGGGGTTTTAGATACGCAGTATTTT
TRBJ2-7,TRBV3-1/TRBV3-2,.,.,CASSQDRQGQYF,TGTGCCAGCAGCCAAGATCGACAAGGGCAGTACTTC
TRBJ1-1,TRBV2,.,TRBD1,CASSGQGITEAFF,TGTGCCAGCAGTGGACAGGGTATCACTGAAGCTTTCTTT
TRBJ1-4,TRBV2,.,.,CASSELTGDKLFF,TGTGCCAGCAGTGAACTTACGGGGGACAAACTGTTTTTT
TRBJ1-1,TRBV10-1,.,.,CASSRHRSNTEAFF,TGCGCCAGCAGTCGGCACAGGTCGAACACTGAAGCTTTCTTT
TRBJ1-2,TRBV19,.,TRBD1,CASSQDRGHNYGYTF,TGTGCCAGTAGTCAAGACAGGGGGCATAACTATGGCTACACCTTC
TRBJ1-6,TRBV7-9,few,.,CASSDRDTHNSPLHF,TGTGCCAGCAGCGACCGGGACACCCATAATTCACCCCTCCACTTT
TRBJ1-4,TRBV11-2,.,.,CASSRLQEKLFF,TGTGCCAGCAGCAGACTTCAAGAAAAACTGTTTTTT
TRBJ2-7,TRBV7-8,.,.,CASTKTETYEQYF,TGTGCCAGCACCAAGACAGAAACCTACGAGCAGTACTTC
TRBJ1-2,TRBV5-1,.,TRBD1,CASRGTAIYGYTF,TGCGCCAGCAGGGGGACAGCCATCTATGGCTACACCTTC
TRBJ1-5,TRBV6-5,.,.,CASRTQGGSNQPQHF,TGTGCCAGCAGGACTCAGGGTGGTAGCAATCAGCCCCAGCATTTT
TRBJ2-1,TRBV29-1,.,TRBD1,CSGRGQGYNEQFF,TGCAGCGGGCGGGGACAGGGTTATAATGAGCAGTTCTTC
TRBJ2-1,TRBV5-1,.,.,CASSLGQSYNEQFF,TGCGCCAGCAGCTTGGGACAATCCTACAATGAGCAGTTCTTC
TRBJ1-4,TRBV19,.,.,CASSIAAGTNEKLFF,TGTGCCAGTAGTATAGCCGCGGGAACTAATGAAAAACTGTTTTTT
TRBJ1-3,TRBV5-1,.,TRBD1,CASSLGPQGFSSGNTIYF,TGCGCCAGCAGCTTGGGCCCACAGGGGTTTAGCTCTGGAAACACCATATATTTT
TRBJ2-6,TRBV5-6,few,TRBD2,CASSSRAGKAGANVLTF,TGTGCCAGCAGCTCCCGAGCGGGAAAAGCTGGGGCCAACGTCCTGACTTTC
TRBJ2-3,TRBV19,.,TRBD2,CASSIAGGGSPDTQYF,TGTGCCAGTAGTATAGCTGGGGGGGGGTCCCCGGATACGCAGTATTTT
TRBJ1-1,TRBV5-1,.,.,CASGQGYGNTEAFF,TGCGCCAGCGGCCAGGGCTATGGGAACACTGAAGCTTTCTTT
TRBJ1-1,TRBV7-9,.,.,CASSFSGVEAFF,TGTGCCAGCAGCTTCTCAGGGGTTGAAGCTTTCTTT
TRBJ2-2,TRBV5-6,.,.,CASHRASGELFF,TGTGCCAGCCACAGGGCTAGCGGGGAGCTGTTTTTT
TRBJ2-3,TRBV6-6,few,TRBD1,CASSSSGTGDHTQYF,TGTGCCAGCAGTTCCAGCGGGACAGGGGATCATACGCAGTATTTT
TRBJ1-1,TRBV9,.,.,CASSEDPGNTEAFF,TGTGCCAGCAGCGAGGATCCAGGGAACACTGAAGCTTTCTTT
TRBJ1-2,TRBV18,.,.,CASLSRRGSDGYTF,TGTGCCAGCCTCTCGAGGCGAGGGTCCGATGGCTACACCTTC
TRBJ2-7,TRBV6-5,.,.,CASHPLRGRGEQYF,TGTGCCAGCCACCCCCTACGAGGCCGCGGCGAGCAGTACTTC
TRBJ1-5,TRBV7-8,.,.,CASSPKDRRLQPQHF,TGTGCCAGCAGCCCCAAGGACCGGAGGCTCCAGCCCCAGCATTTT
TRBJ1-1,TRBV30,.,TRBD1,CALQGWPEAFF,TGTGCCTTACAGGGGTGGCCTGAAGCTTTCTTT
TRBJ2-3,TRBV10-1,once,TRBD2,CASSDGTSHADTQYF,TGCGCCAGCAGTGATGGGACTAGCCATGCAGATACGCAGTATTTT
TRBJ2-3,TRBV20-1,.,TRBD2,CSASLAGTDTQYF,TGCAGTGCTAGTTTAGCGGGGACAGATACGCAGTATTTT
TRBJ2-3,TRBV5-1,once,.,CASSLAGVRTDTQYF,TGCGCCAGCAGCTTGGCGGGGGTCCGTACAGATACGCAGTATTTT
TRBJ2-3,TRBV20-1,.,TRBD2,CSASSASGGSTDTQYF,TGCAGTGCTAGTTCGGCTAGCGGGGGGAGCACAGATACGCAGTATTTT
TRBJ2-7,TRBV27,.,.,CASSLLRTDLYEQYF,TGTGCCAGCAGTTTACTCAGGACAGATCTATACGAGCAGTACTTC
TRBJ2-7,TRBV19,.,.,CASSRTPLGQFSSYEQYF,TGTGCCAGTAGCCGTACCCCCCTCGGACAGTTCAGCTCCTACGAGCAGTACTTC
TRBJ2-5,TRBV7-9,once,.,CASSLHRTVISGTQYF,TGTGCCAGCAGCTTGCATCGGACAGTCATATCGGGGACCCAGTACTTC
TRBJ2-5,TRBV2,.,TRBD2,CASYGVSGGIGETQYF,TGTGCCAGCTATGGGGTTAGCGGGGGGATCGGGGAGACCCAGTACTTC